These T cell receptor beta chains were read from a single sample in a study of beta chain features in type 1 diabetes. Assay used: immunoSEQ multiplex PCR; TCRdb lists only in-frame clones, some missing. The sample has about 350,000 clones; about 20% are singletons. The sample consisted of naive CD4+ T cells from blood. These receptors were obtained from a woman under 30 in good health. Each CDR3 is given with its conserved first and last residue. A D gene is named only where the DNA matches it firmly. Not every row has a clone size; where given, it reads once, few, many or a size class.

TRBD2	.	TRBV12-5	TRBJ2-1	TGTGCTAGTGGTTCCCGACTAGCGGGGGGCGTTGAGCAGTTCTTC	CASGSRLAGGVEQFF
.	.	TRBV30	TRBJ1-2	TGTGCCTGGAGTGTACTAGGGTCGGGCGGCTACACCTTC	CAWSVLGSGGYTF
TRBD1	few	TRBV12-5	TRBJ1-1	TGTGCTAGCCACCCTCAGGGGGTGAACACTGAAGCTTTCTTT	CASHPQGVNTEAFF
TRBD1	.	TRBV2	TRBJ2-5	TGTGCCTCCCGGGGACAGGGGCTGGAGACCCAGTACTTC	CASRGQGLETQYF
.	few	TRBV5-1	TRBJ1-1	TGCGCCAGCAGCGGAGCCCCGAGACAGCACACTGAAGCTTTCTTT	CASSGAPRQHTEAFF
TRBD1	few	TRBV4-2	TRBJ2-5	TGTGCCAGCAGCCCCTATTCCATCGGGACAGAAGAGACCCAGTACTTC	CASSPYSIGTEETQYF
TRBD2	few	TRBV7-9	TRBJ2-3	TGTGCCAGCAGCGCAAGACTAGCGGCTAGCACAGATACGCAGTATTTT	CASSARLAASTDTQYF
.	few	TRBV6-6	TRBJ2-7	TGTGCCAGCAGTTGGCGAGCGCCCCCGTCCTACGAGCAGTACTTC	CASSWRAPPSYEQYF
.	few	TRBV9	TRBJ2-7	TGTGCCAGCAGCGTAGAAATCTGGCAGTACTTC	CASSVEIWQYF
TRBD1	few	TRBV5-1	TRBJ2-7	TGCGCCAGCAGCGAGGGGACAGGGGGCAACGAGCAGTACTTC	CASSEGTGGNEQYF
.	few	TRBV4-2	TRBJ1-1	TGTGCCAGCAGCCAAGAACGGGGAACTGAAGCTTTCTTT	CASSQERGTEAFF
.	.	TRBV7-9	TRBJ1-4	TGTGCCAGCAGCCCCCTTGGAGGGGCAACTAATGAAAAACTGTTTTTT	CASSPLGGATNEKLFF
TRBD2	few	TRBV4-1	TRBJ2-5	TGCGCCAGCAGCCAGCCGACTAGCGGGAGGAAAGAGACCCAGTACTTC	CASSQPTSGRKETQYF
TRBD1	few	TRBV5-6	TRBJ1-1	TGTGCCAGCAGCCGAGACAGGGGTAGCACTGAAGCTTTCTTT	CASSRDRGSTEAFF
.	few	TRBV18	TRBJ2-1	TGTGCCAGCTCACCGCCGAGTCGGCGGGCGAGCGGTGAGCAGTTCTTC	CASSPPSRRASGEQFF
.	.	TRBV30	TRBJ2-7	TGTGCCTGGAGCCGCACAGGGTACGAGCAGTACTTC	CAWSRTGYEQYF
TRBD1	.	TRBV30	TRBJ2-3	TGTGCCTGGAGTCGGGACAGGGGATGGGATACGCAGTATTTT	CAWSRDRGWDTQYF
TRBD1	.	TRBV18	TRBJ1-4	TGTGCCAGCTCACACGGACAGGGGGATGAAAAACTGTTTTTT	CASSHGQGDEKLFF
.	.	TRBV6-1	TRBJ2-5	TGTGCCACTCGGACTCAAGAGACCCAGTACTTC	CATRTQETQYF
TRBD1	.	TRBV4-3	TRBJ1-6	TGCGCCAGCAGCCAGCAACAGGGGGCTCCTAATTCACCCCTCCACTTT	CASSQQQGAPNSPLHF